Below are 7 T cell receptor beta chains sequenced from a single sample in a study of T cell responses to AZD1222 COVID-19 vaccine. Method: immunoSEQ multiplex PCR; TCRdb's copy keeps in-frame clones and lacks some. The data hold approximately 180,000 clones, with just under 90% observed a single time. The sample here was peripheral blood, taken on day 0 of AZD1222 vaccination. Receptor source: an adult in good health.

The chain combines TRBV9 with TRBJ2-7; TRBD1 aligns across 11 bases. The CDR3 contains 15 residues. Germline-derived CDR1 and CDR2 are SGDLS and YYNGEE. V trimming: 4 bases; J trimming: 3 bases; junction bases outside the gene matches: 6. The CDR3: CASSMTGTGGYEQYF. For the CDR3, the DNA is TGTGCCAGCAGCATGACCGGGACAGGGGGCTACGAGCAGTACTTC.

The V and J genes are TRBV5-1 and TRBJ1-2; D is unresolved. The CDR3 runs 14 residues. The V gene's germline CDR1 is SGHRS and CDR2 YFSETQ. The V gene lost 2 bases and the J gene lost 5 bases, with 13 bases spanning the gap. The CDR3 nucleotides read TGCGCCAGCAGCTTCCGCGGAGCGGAGTATGGCTACACCTTC. It yields the protein CASSFRGAEYGYTF. The full variable domain, its missing parts supplied by reference TRBV5-1 and TRBJ1-2, is KAGVTQTPRYLIKTRGQQVTLSCSPISGHRSVSWYQQTPGQGLQFLFEYFSETQRNKGNFPGRFSGRQFSNSRSEMNVSTLELGDSALYLCASSFRGAEYGYTFGSGTRLTVV.

The chain joins TRBV7-3 to TRBJ2-5, with a possible D match to TRBD2 (6 bases). Between the trimmed V and J ends, which lost 1 base and 4 bases, there was a span of 13 bases. CDR1 and CDR2 (germline): SGHTA, FQGTGA. The CDR3 covers 15 residues. The CDR3 coding sequence is TGTGCCAGCAGCTTAATTCCTAATAGCGGAGAGACCCAGTACTTC. Its translation: CASSLIPNSGETQYF.

This clone occurred a few times. The rearrangement joins TRBV6-6 to TRBJ2-5, with 10 bases lining up with TRBD1. There are 15 residues in the CDR3. V lost 5 bases, J lost 5 bases, and 8 bases stayed unmatched. The germline CDR1 and CDR2 sequences are MNHNY and SVGAGI (reference sequence). The CDR3 DNA reads as TGTGCCAGCAGTGCCCCGGGACAGGGGTCGGAGACCCAGTACTTC. Amino acid sequence: CASSAPGQGSETQYF.

The CDR3 DNA reads TGTGCCAGCAGTGACAAACAGGGCATTTCCTACGAGCAGTACTTC. Protein sequence: CASSDKQGISYEQYF. The chain joins TRBV2 to TRBJ2-7; D possibly corresponds to TRBD1 (6 bases). The germline CDR1 and CDR2 sequences are SNHLY and FYNNEI. V was cut by 3 bases and J by 1 base, with 13 bases left in between. CDR3 size: 15 residues.

The genes are TRBV28 and TRBJ1-4; D is undetermined. With 3 bases removed from V and 8 bases from J, the gap between germline ends came to 4 bases. The CDR3 contains 11 residues. CDR1 is MDHEN and CDR2 is SYDVKM in the germline V gene. For the CDR3, the DNA is TGTGCCAGCAGTTTGAGGGAAAAACTGTTTTTT. Translating it yields CASSLREKLFF.

V usage is TRBV5-1 and J usage is TRBJ1-6; 12 nucleotides align to TRBD1. This CDR3 region has 16 residues. The trim removed 0 bases at V and 8 bases at J, leaving 3 bases unmatched. The V gene's germline CDR1 is SGHRS and CDR2 YFSETQ. The CDR3 protein is CASSLGGTGGDSPLHF. CDR3 coding DNA: TGCGCCAGCAGCTTGGGAGGGACAGGGGGCGATTCACCCCTCCACTTT.